A selection of T cell receptor beta chains follows, all from one sample in a study of T cells expressing NK-cell markers. TCRdb reprocessed the 5' RACE reads, with one entry per CDR3 protein and no DNA. Its table lists hundreds of thousands of distinct CDR3 sequences. What was sequenced was blood T cells: a sorted CD56 or NKG2C T cell subset, CD4+ or CD8+ T cells, or bulk PBMC T cells (not recorded which). The source is a man between 18 and 29 years old in good health. Both conserved end residues are part of each CDR3.

j_call v_call cdr3_aa
TRBJ1-1 TRBV7-2 CASSLPPTGMNTEAFF
TRBJ2-1 TRBV7-8 CASSLGGLAGVTEQFF
TRBJ2-3 TRBV29-1 CSVSRAPSTDTQYF
TRBJ1-6 TRBV6-1 CASTIGQNSPLHF
TRBJ2-1 TRBV29-1 CSGGLAIEQFF
TRBJ1-5 TRBV12-3/TRBV12-4 CASSSGYSNQPQHF
TRBJ2-3 TRBV20-1 CSARSGVTDTQYF
TRBJ1-2 TRBV3-1 CASSQGAQGTPNYGYTF
TRBJ1-5 TRBV7-2 CASSLKGGGNQPQHF
TRBJ2-7 TRBV29-1 CSVSMWRATYEQYF
TRBJ2-5 TRBV29-1 CSVGREVRETQYF
TRBJ2-2 TRBV6-5 CASSYSSLGSGELFF
TRBJ2-1 TRBV20-1 CSAPLGLSYNEQFF
TRBJ2-1 TRBV9 CASNGLAATGEQFF
TRBJ1-1 TRBV7-3 CASSLAVEMGEAFF
TRBJ1-6 TRBV20-1 CSASDSGKPLHF
TRBJ1-5 TRBV12-3/TRBV12-4 CASSLRLRGRMIDQPQHF
TRBJ1-6 TRBV20-1 CSARRGNNSPLHF
TRBJ1-1 TRBV30 CAWNKPGQVNTEAFF
TRBJ2-5 TRBV29-1 CSVERTSGTETQYF
TRBJ2-3 TRBV14 CASSQGGLFLADTQYF
TRBJ2-2 TRBV9 CASRGTSGRGSTGELFF
TRBJ2-2 TRBV6-2/TRBV6-3 CASGTRAGELFF
TRBJ2-2 TRBV2 CASRTGQDISGELFF